Following are 22 T cell receptor beta chains from one sample sequenced in a study of cytotoxic CD8 clonotypes in ibrutinib-treated CLL. Clones were sequenced by immunoSEQ multiplex PCR, and TCRdb holds only the in-frame ones, with some missing. The table has 65,000 to 85,000 clones, about nine tenths seen once. The material sequenced was PBMCs, taken after 12 months of ibrutinib treatment. These receptors were obtained from a human donor with chronic lymphocytic leukemia.

The chain carries TRBV27 and TRBJ1-2; no clear D gene. The CDR3 sequence is 15 residues long. The V end lost 2 bases, the J end lost 3 bases, and 13 bases lay between the germline ends. The V gene's germline CDR1 is MNHEY and CDR2 SMNVEV (reference sequence). This CDR3 reads CASSLLPVGDYGYTF. The CDR3 DNA sequence: TGTGCCAGCAGTTTACTTCCCGTCGGGGACTATGGCTACACCTTC.

V gene TRBV10-3 combines with J gene TRBJ1-4; 10 nucleotides agree with TRBD1. CDR1 is ENHRY and CDR2 is SYGVKD in the germline V gene. This CDR3 has 14 amino acids. Trimming removed 8 bases from V and 5 bases from J; junction bases left unmatched: 5. CDR3 in amino acids: CAIASGQGNEKLFF. The CDR3 DNA is TGTGCCATCGCCTCGGGACAGGGGAATGAAAAACTGTTTTTT.

CDR3 DNA sequence: TGCAGCGCCCTCGCCTATGGCTACACCTTC. This sequence encodes CSALAYGYTF. The chain employs TRBV29-1 and TRBJ1-2; unclear D gene. V lost 7 bases and J 4 bases, leaving 7 bases between the germline ends. The CDR3 runs 10 residues. CDR1 and CDR2 from the germline V gene are SQVTM and ANQGSEA.

The chain couples TRBV5-1 to TRBJ2-5; 11 bases match TRBD2. CDR1 SGHRS and CDR2 YFSETQ come from the germline V gene. This CDR3 contains 18 residues. V dropped 0 bases and J dropped 1; count of bases not matched to a gene: 8. The CDR3 DNA sequence: TGCGCCAGCAGCTTGGACCCCTTACTAGCGGGAGTCCAAGAGACCCAGTACTTC. Translated, it gives CASSLDPLLAGVQETQYF.

This chain connects TRBV11-2 to TRBJ2-7; unclear D gene. Trimming stripped 1 base from V and 0 bases from J, with 13 bases between. CDR1 and CDR2 from the germline V gene are SGHAT and FQNNGV. The CDR3 runs 16 residues. The CDR3 spells CASSLVARLGSYEQYF. In DNA form, the CDR3 reads TGTGCCAGCAGCTTAGTCGCCCGACTGGGCTCCTACGAGCAGTACTTC.

Turning to this clone: One end of the junction fails to match germline, which may point to a read error. The V gene is TRBV5-1, the J gene TRBJ2-3; D is possibly TRBD1 (6 bases). Germline-derived CDR1 and CDR2 are SGHRS and YFSETQ. The CDR3 length is 14 residues. The CDR3 protein is CASSLDSRRDTQYF. DNA of the CDR3: TGCGCCAGCAGTTTGGACAGCCGAAGGGATACGCAGTATTTT.

The sample holds a few counts of this clone. This chain connects TRBV5-1 to TRBJ1-5; 8 nucleotides match TRBD1. J gave up 3 bases and V 3 bases, and 2 bases lay outside the gene matches. CDR3 length: 14 amino acids. The germline V gene encodes CDR1 SGHRS and CDR2 YFSETQ. CDR3 nucleotide sequence: TGCGCCAGCAGCTCGGGACAGGACAATCAGCCCCAGCATTTT. It specifies CASSSGQDNQPQHF.

DNA of the CDR3: TGTGCCAGCAGCCCGCGGACCAACACCGGGGAGCTGTTTTTT. Protein product: CASSPRTNTGELFF. The chain uses TRBV4-2 and TRBJ2-2; unclear D gene. This CDR3 has 14 residues. Deletions cut 4 bases from V and 2 bases from J, with 8 bases between. Germline CDR1 reads LGHNA; CDR2 reads YNFKEQ.

The chain joins TRBV10-3 to TRBJ2-3; tentative D call: TRBD2 (5 bases). Trimming removed 3 bases from V and 2 bases from J, with 12 bases in between. The CDR3 spans 15 residues. Germline V gene lookup returns CDR1 ENHRY and CDR2 SYGVKD. CDR3 in DNA: TGTGCCATCAGTGACGTGGGGAGCTCCACAGATACGCAGTATTTT. This translates into CAISDVGSSTDTQYF.

The CDR3 is CASSKLFTPIGLEAFF. For the CDR3, the DNA is TGTGCCAGTAGCAAACTCTTTACCCCGATAGGTCTAGAAGCTTTCTTT. This sequence joins TRBV19 and TRBJ1-1; no definite D call. V gave up 6 bases and J gave up 8 bases, with 25 bases separating them. This CDR3 is 16 amino acids long. The germline gives CDR1 LNHDA, CDR2 SQIVND (reference sequence).

This chain uses TRBV28 with TRBJ1-1, with D unresolved. The V gene lost 7 bases and the J gene lost 0 bases, with 9 bases spanning the gap. The CDR3 totals 13 residues. Germline V CDR1 and CDR2: MDHEN, SYDVKM. The CDR3 loop reads CASILNVNTEAFF. The CDR3 nucleotides are TGTGCCAGCATCCTAAATGTGAACACTGAAGCTTTCTTT.

V gene TRBV10-3 combines with J gene TRBJ1-5; D perhaps matches TRBD1 (5 bases). The V and J ends lost 0 bases and 7 bases respectively, with 16 bases between them. The CDR3 length is 16 residues. The germline CDR1 and CDR2 sequences are ENHRY and SYGVKD. CDR3: CAISESNRGSGQPQHF. In nucleotides, the CDR3 is TGTGCCATCAGTGAGTCTAACCGGGGGTCTGGGCAGCCCCAGCATTTT.

The gene calls are TRBV28 and TRBJ2-2; no reliable D call. This CDR3 contains 14 residues. The germline V and J ends were trimmed by 7 bases and 4 bases, with 13 bases remaining between them. Germline lookup yields CDR1 MDHEN and CDR2 SYDVKM. The CDR3, as DNA: TGTGCCAGCAATCGTCCAGCGCGCACCGGGGAGCTGTTTTTT. Its translation is CASNRPARTGELFF. The full variable domain, its missing parts supplied by reference TRBV28 and TRBJ2-2, is DVKVTQSSRYLVKRTGEKVFLECVQDMDHENMFWYRQDPGLGLRLIYFSYDVKMKEKGDIPEGYSVSREKKERFSLILESASTNQTSMYLCASNRPARTGELFFGEGSRLTVL.

The rearrangement joins TRBV5-4 to TRBJ1-6, with D possibly matching TRBD1 (6 bases). Trimming shortened V by 0 bases and J by 6 bases, and 13 bases separated the two germline ends. The V gene's germline CDR1 is SGHNT and CDR2 YYREEE (reference sequence). The CDR3 contains 16 residues. The CDR3 is CASSLDGQRVNSPLHF. Here the CDR3 DNA reads TGTGCCAGCAGCTTGGATGGACAGAGGGTTAATTCACCCCTCCACTTT.

The chain has TRBV6-1 and TRBJ2-7, with D possibly being TRBD2 (5 bases). This CDR3 is built from 13 residues. Germline values: CDR1 MNHNS, CDR2 SASEGT. The V gene lost 4 bases and the J gene lost 7 bases, with 14 bases spanning the gap. The CDR3 nucleotides read TGTGCCAGCAGTGGACGGGATATCGGGGAGCAGTACTTC. It codes for CASSGRDIGEQYF.

V is TRBV9 and J is TRBJ1-2, with 11 bases aligning to TRBD1. V gave up 3 bases and J gave up 4 bases; unmatched junction bases: 8. This CDR3 has 16 residues. Germline loops: CDR1 SGDLS, CDR2 YYNGEE. The CDR3 DNA follows: TGTGCCAGCAGCGGCACCGGGGACAGGGGGGTCTATGGCTACACCTTC. It codes for CASSGTGDRGVYGYTF.

The rearrangement links TRBV7-3 to TRBJ2-3; maybe TRBD2 (7 bases). The V gene's germline CDR1 is SGHTA and CDR2 FQGTGA. V was trimmed by 4 bases and J by 4 bases, leaving 18 bases between them. The CDR3 has 16 residues. CDR3: CASSSSVGGRSDTQYF. Written as DNA, the CDR3 is TGTGCCAGCAGCTCTTCCGTCGGGGGGCGTTCAGATACGCAGTATTTT.

Details on this clone: A junction end diverges from the germline sequence, so it may reflect a read error. The V and J genes are TRBV5-6 and TRBJ1-2; TRBD1 matches at 7 bases. CDR1 and CDR2 from the germline V gene are SGHDT and YYEEEE. CDR3 size: 15 residues. CDR3 bases: TGTGCCAGCAGCTTGGCGGGGGGACAGATCTATAGCTACACCTTC. Translating gives CASSLAGGQIYSYTF. The full variable domain, in which reference TRBV5-6 and TRBJ1-2 provide the parts outside the CDR3, is DAGVTQSPTHLIKTRGQQVTLRCSPKSGHDTVSWYQQALGQGPQFIFQYYEEEERQRGNFPDRFSGHQFPNYSSELNVNALLLGDSALYLCASSLAGGQIYSYTFGSGTRLTVV.

The chain couples TRBV6-5 to TRBJ2-1; TRBD2 might be the D (5 bases). The V gene's germline CDR1 is MNHEY and CDR2 SVGAGI. This CDR3 comprises 14 residues. V lost 5 bases and J 12 bases, leaving 20 bases between the germline ends. The CDR3 nucleotides read TGTGCCAGCAGTCCCAATACAGCGATTGGGAGGCAGTTCTTC. Residues: CASSPNTAIGRQFF.

The chain carries TRBV14 and TRBJ1-5; D gene uncertain. The CDR3 runs 13 residues. Germline V gene sequence: CDR1 SGHDN, CDR2 FVKESK. Trimming removed 3 bases at V and 2 bases at J, with 5 bases between. The CDR3 spells CASSQYGNQPQHF. The CDR3 DNA reads as TGTGCCAGCAGCCAGTACGGCAATCAGCCCCAGCATTTT.

This clone was counted only a few times. The CDR3 coding sequence is TGTGCCAGCAGCAGGGTGGCGGACGCCCGGACTGGAAACACCATATATTTT. Its protein is CASSRVADARTGNTIYF. V and J are TRBV7-2 and TRBJ1-3; D is unresolved. The CDR3 has 17 amino acids. The germline gives CDR1 SGHTA, CDR2 FQGNSA. V was shortened by 5 bases and J by 2 bases, with 19 bases between the two germline ends.

This rearrangement joins TRBV6-1 to TRBJ2-1, with a tentative D call TRBD2 (5 bases). V was cut by 7 bases and J by 7 bases, with 14 bases left in between. The CDR3 extends over 13 amino acids. Germline loops: CDR1 MNHNS, CDR2 SASEGT. CDR3 in amino acids: CASTPSGLNEQFF. The CDR3 bases are TGTGCCAGCACCCCCTCGGGGTTAAATGAGCAGTTCTTC.